Each of the 13 T cell receptor beta chains below was sequenced from the same sample in a study of beta chain features in type 1 diabetes. Expressed TCRB transcripts were sequenced because the entire RNA isolate underwent reverse transcription. Clones were sequenced by immunoSEQ multiplex PCR, and TCRdb holds only the in-frame ones, with some missing. Of 250,000 to 300,000 clones listed, approximately 24% are singletons. No antigens are known for them. The study's findings and limits: Significant though moderate, a shortening of TCRB CDR3s appeared in all four CD4+ subsets of Type 1 diabetes patients.

Sequencing was carried out using naive CD4+ T cells from blood. Every receptor here comes from a woman in her 30s with type 1 diabetes.

The rearrangement uses TRBV7-9 and TRBJ2-5; tentatively, D is TRBD2 (5 bases). V lost 2 bases to trimming and J lost 2 bases, with 12 bases between them. CDR3 length: 15 residues. Per the germline V gene, CDR1 is SEHNR and CDR2 is FQNEAQ (reference sequence). CDR3 residues: CASSLRETFQETQYF. CDR3 nucleotides: TGTGCCAGCAGCTTAAGGGAGACATTTCAAGAGACCCAGTACTTC. Full variable domain (outside the CDR3, taken from reference TRBV7-9 and TRBJ2-5): DTGVSQNPRHKITKRGQNVTFRCDPISEHNRLYWYRQTLGQGPEFLTYFQNEAQLEKSRLLSDRFSAERPKGSFSTLEIQRTEQGDSAMYLCASSLRETFQETQYFGPGTRLLVL.

This clone was observed a few times. J is TRBJ1-2 and V is TRBV6-6; no clear D gene. The length of the CDR3 is 14 residues. Germline-derived CDR1 and CDR2 are MNHNY and SVGAGI (reference sequence). V lost 4 bases, J lost 6 bases, and 15 bases lay in between. CDR3: CASSFPGSSDGYTF. For the CDR3, the DNA is TGTGCCAGCAGTTTCCCGGGGTCCTCTGATGGCTACACCTTC.

This chain links TRBV7-9 with TRBJ2-1, with 9 bases fitting TRBD2. V was clipped by 2 bases and J by 9 bases; unmatched bases: 5. From germline, CDR1 is SEHNR and CDR2 FQNEAQ (reference sequence). This CDR3 contains 14 residues. The CDR3: CASSLMREGREQFF. In DNA, the CDR3 is TGTGCCAGCAGCTTAATGCGGGAGGGACGTGAGCAGTTCTTC.

The CDR3 region is CASRLAGSSYNEQFF. The CDR3 DNA follows: TGTGCCAGCAGGCTAGCGGGTAGCTCCTACAATGAGCAGTTCTTC. This chain uses TRBV2 with TRBJ2-1; the match to TRBD2 covers 8 bases. The CDR3 loop spans 15 amino acids. Looked up from germline, CDR1 is SNHLY and CDR2 is FYNNEI. The junction had 4 bases not matched to a gene; V was cut back by 6 bases and J by 0 bases.

The genes are TRBV18 and TRBJ1-5, with D perhaps TRBD1 (5 bases). V lost 2 bases, J lost 4 bases, and 9 bases lay in between. Per the germline V gene, CDR1 is KGHSH and CDR2 is LQKENI. There are 14 residues in the CDR3. In DNA, the CDR3 is TGTGCCAGCTCACCAAATGACAGTAATCAGCCCCAGCATTTT. Translating it yields CASSPNDSNQPQHF. The whole variable domain, remainder taken from reference TRBV18 and TRBJ1-5, is NAGVMQNPRHLVRRRGQEARLRCSPMKGHSHVYWYRQLPEEGLKFMVYLQKENIIDESGMPKERFSAEFPKEGPSILRIQQVVRGDSAAYFCASSPNDSNQPQHFGDGTRLSIL.

The CDR3 loop reads CASSYGGASNEQFF. The DNA for the CDR3 is TGTGCCAGCAGTTACGGAGGGGCGAGCAATGAGCAGTTCTTC. The genes are TRBV6-6 and TRBJ2-1, with a tentative D call TRBD2 (6 bases). This CDR3 is 14 amino acids long. V dropped 2 bases and J dropped 6 bases, with 11 bases sitting between them. The germline gives CDR1 MNHNY, CDR2 SVGAGI (reference sequence).

This clone occurred a few times. The chain is built from TRBV12-5 and TRBJ1-1; no clear D gene. CDR3 length: 14 residues. Germline-derived CDR1 and CDR2 are LGHNT and FRNRAP. The V gene lost 3 bases and the J gene lost 1 base, with 9 bases spanning the gap. The CDR3 nucleotides are TGTGCTAGTGGTTTAGCTGATTCGAACACTGAAGCTTTCTTT. It translates to CASGLADSNTEAFF.

The sample holds a few counts of this clone. This rearrangement joins TRBV2 to TRBJ1-2; 7 positions match TRBD1. CDR1 and CDR2 from the germline V gene are SNHLY and FYNNEI. The CDR3 runs to 14 residues. V dropped 6 bases and J dropped 0; count of bases not matched to a gene: 4. The CDR3 sequence: CASRGDSANYGYTF. The CDR3 bases are TGTGCCAGCAGAGGGGACAGCGCTAACTATGGCTACACCTTC.

The CDR3 bases are TGTGCCAGCAGTGTGACAGGGGGCACCTACGAGCAGTACTTC. Its protein is CASSVTGGTYEQYF. J is TRBJ2-7 and V is TRBV25-1, with 10 bases that match TRBD1. CDR3 size: 14 residues. Unmatched junction bases numbered 2, after V lost 4 bases and J lost 2 bases. The V gene's germline CDR1 is MGHDK and CDR2 SYGVNS.

The gene calls are TRBV18 and TRBJ2-2; D not resolved. Germline V CDR1 and CDR2: KGHSH, LQKENI. The CDR3 loop spans 17 amino acids. V was pared by 1 base and J by 1 base, with 13 bases between. The CDR3 reads CASSPRVTQMNTGELFF. The CDR3 DNA reads TGTGCCAGCTCACCACGGGTGACACAGATGAACACCGGGGAGCTGTTTTTT. Full variable domain (remainder filled in from reference TRBV18 and TRBJ2-2): NAGVMQNPRHLVRRRGQEARLRCSPMKGHSHVYWYRQLPEEGLKFMVYLQKENIIDESGMPKERFSAEFPKEGPSILRIQQVVRGDSAAYFCASSPRVTQMNTGELFFGEGSRLTVL.

The rearrangement uses TRBV9 and TRBJ1-3; no firm D call. CDR1 and CDR2 from the germline V gene are SGDLS and YYNGEE. This CDR3 has 15 amino acids. V was trimmed by 1 base and J by 0 bases, leaving 8 bases between them. CDR3 amino acids: CASSVNSYSGNTIYF. In DNA, the CDR3 is TGTGCCAGCAGCGTAAACAGCTACTCTGGAAACACCATATATTTT.

The table lists this clone with a few counts. The same CDR3 also results from other DNA sequences found in this sample. This chain connects TRBV4-1 to TRBJ2-1; the D gene is possibly TRBD2 (6 bases). The V end lost 1 base, the J end lost 2 bases, and 9 bases lay between the germline ends. Germline lookup yields CDR1 MGHRA and CDR2 YSYEKL. The CDR3 totals 15 residues. The CDR3 DNA reads as TGCGCCAGCAGCCAAGTTAGCGGAGCCTACAATGAGCAGTTCTTC. It codes for CASSQVSGAYNEQFF.

CDR3 protein: CASSIGTVTYEQYF. Written as DNA, the CDR3 is TGTGCCAGTAGTATTGGGACAGTGACCTACGAGCAGTACTTC. V usage is TRBV19 and J usage is TRBJ2-7, with 7 bases lining up with TRBD1. CDR3 length: 14 residues. Looked up from germline, CDR1 is LNHDA and CDR2 is SQIVND (reference sequence). Trimming removed 3 bases from V and 2 bases from J; junction bases left unmatched: 4.